The 29 T cell receptor beta chains given below trace back to one sample, sequenced in a study of OX40 agonist ivuxolimab in advanced cancers. Libraries were prepared by immunoSEQ multiplex PCR; TCRdb keeps only in-frame clonotypes and omits some of them. The sample records tens of thousands of clones, 80% to 90% being singletons. The specimen comprised CD4+ or CD8+ T cells sorted from blood, sampled in a trial of the OX40 agonist ivuxolimab. These receptors all come from an adult with an advanced solid tumor such as melanoma, head and neck, liver or kidney cancer.

The chain is built from TRBV7-9 and TRBJ1-2, with D unresolved. V lost 4 bases and J lost 4, with 19 bases in between. The CDR3 is 16 amino acids. Germline V gene data show CDR1 as SEHNR and CDR2 as FQNEAQ (reference sequence). CDR3 nucleotides: TGTGCCAGCAGCTCTCGGATTGGGATCCCCTTCTATGGCTACACCTTC. Encoded protein: CASSSRIGIPFYGYTF.

J is TRBJ2-3 and V is TRBV14; perhaps TRBD1 as D (5 bases). CDR1 and CDR2 from the germline V gene are SGHDN and FVKESK. CDR3 size: 20 residues. V was trimmed by 2 bases and J by 1 base, leaving 25 bases between them. In DNA form, the CDR3 reads TGTGCCAGCAGCCAACCCGAGGACACCATCATGGACCCTGGCACAGATACGCAGTATTTT. It yields the protein CASSQPEDTIMDPGTDTQYF.

This clone was observed a few times. The CDR3 DNA is TGTGCCAGCAGTTTTCGACAGGGGAACTATGGCTACACCTTC. Translated, it gives CASSFRQGNYGYTF. The J gene is TRBJ1-2, the V gene TRBV27; TRBD1 matches at 8 bases. The CDR3 is made up of 14 amino acids. The germline V gene has CDR1 MNHEY and CDR2 SMNVEV (reference sequence). J lost 2 bases, V lost 3 bases, and 2 bases had no gene match.

The V and J genes are TRBV27 and TRBJ1-2; the match to TRBD1 covers 7 bases. The CDR3 totals 13 residues. CDR1 is MNHEY and CDR2 is SMNVEV in the germline V gene (reference sequence). V lost 6 bases, J lost 4 bases, and 5 bases stayed unmatched. Written as DNA, the CDR3 is TGTGCCAGCAGATTTTCAGGGGGCTATGGCTACACCTTC. This gives the protein CASRFSGGYGYTF.

The chain uses TRBV27 and TRBJ2-3; the D is unclear. The V gene's germline CDR1 is MNHEY and CDR2 SMNVEV (reference sequence). V lost 7 bases, J lost 4 bases, and 18 bases lay in between. This CDR3 is 15 amino acids long. The CDR3 bases are TGTGCCAGCAAGGACGGCTTTGTAATCTCAGATACGCAGTATTTT. Translation: CASKDGFVISDTQYF.

The chain is built from TRBV5-6 and TRBJ2-5, with 8 bases that match TRBD1. There are 13 residues in the CDR3. Looked up from germline, CDR1 is SGHDT and CDR2 is YYEEEE. V was clipped by 4 bases and J by 9 bases; unmatched bases: 8. CDR3 protein: CASSEGTGSAQYF. The CDR3 DNA sequence: TGTGCCAGCAGCGAGGGGACAGGATCGGCCCAGTACTTC.

This clone came up once. The rearrangement links TRBV4-3 to TRBJ2-7; D ambiguous. CDR3 size: 14 residues. CDR1 and CDR2 from the germline V gene are LGHNA and YSLEER. Trimming removed 4 bases from V and 2 bases from J, with 12 bases in between. CDR3 in amino acids: CASSLVAETYEQYF. The CDR3 region has the DNA TGCGCCAGCAGCCTCGTGGCGGAGACCTACGAGCAGTACTTC.

The chain is built from TRBV7-6 and TRBJ1-1; D ambiguous. V lost 7 bases and J 10 bases, leaving 16 bases between the germline ends. Germline V gene lookup returns CDR1 SGHVS and CDR2 FNYEAQ. The CDR3 loop spans 12 amino acids. In nucleotides, the CDR3 is TGTGCCAGCACCTTGTCGGGCAGACGAGCTTTCTTT. This sequence encodes CASTLSGRRAFF.

The gene calls are TRBV4-1 and TRBJ2-3, with D perhaps matching TRBD2 (7 bases). The CDR3 length is 14 residues. With 6 bases removed from V and 4 bases from J, the gap between germline ends came to 14 bases. Germline V gene data show CDR1 as MGHRA and CDR2 as YSYEKL. The CDR3 coding sequence is TGCGCCAGCAGTCTGGGAGGGGGGCCAGATACGCAGTATTTT. It yields the protein CASSLGGGPDTQYF.

The rearrangement uses TRBV9 and TRBJ1-2; no firm D call. CDR1 is SGDLS and CDR2 is YYNGEE in the germline V gene. There are 16 residues in the CDR3. Trimming removed 4 bases at V and 5 bases at J, with 21 bases between. The CDR3 is CASSPPLAVEGYGYTF. The CDR3 DNA reads TGTGCCAGCAGCCCCCCGTTGGCCGTCGAGGGTTATGGCTACACCTTC.

The rearrangement joins TRBV19 to TRBJ1-1; no reliable D call. Germline assignment: CDR1 LNHDA and CDR2 SQIVND (reference sequence). V was clipped by 5 bases and J by 0 bases, with 4 bases between them. This CDR3 has 12 amino acids. The CDR3: CASSYMNTEAFF. In DNA form, the CDR3 reads TGTGCCAGTAGTTACATGAACACTGAAGCTTTCTTT. The full variable domain, with the rest looked up from reference TRBV19 and TRBJ1-1, is DGGITQSPKYLFRKEGQNVTLSCEQNLNHDAMYWYRQDPGQGLRLIYYSQIVNDFQKGDIAEGYSVSREKKESFPLTVTSAQKNPTAFYLCASSYMNTEAFFGQGTRLTVV.

The CDR3 loop is CASSQLTSGQGPYF. Written as DNA, the CDR3 is TGTGCCAGCAGCCAGCTTACCTCGGGACAGGGACCGTATTTT. This sequence joins TRBV4-2 and TRBJ2-3; TRBD1 matches at 9 bases. The V gene's germline CDR1 is LGHNA and CDR2 YNFKEQ. The CDR3 contains 14 residues. V was clipped by 3 bases and J by 14 bases; unmatched bases: 12.

V is TRBV5-6 and J is TRBJ2-2; D uncertain. The germline V gene has CDR1 SGHDT and CDR2 YYEEEE. The V end lost 4 bases, the J end lost 5 bases, and 6 bases lay between the germline ends. The CDR3 spans 12 residues. This CDR3 is CASSVGTGELFF. Written as DNA, the CDR3 is TGTGCCAGCAGCGTTGGGACCGGGGAGCTGTTTTTT.

This sequence joins TRBV11-2 and TRBJ1-3; no firm D call. CDR1 and CDR2 from the germline V gene are SGHAT and FQNNGV. This CDR3 is built from 15 residues. Trimming took 1 base from V and 0 from J, leaving 7 bases between them. The CDR3 spells CASSLAFGSGNTIYF. The CDR3 DNA follows: TGTGCCAGCAGCTTAGCTTTTGGCTCTGGAAACACCATATATTTT.

This sequence joins TRBV28 and TRBJ1-2, with D unresolved. Trimming took 5 bases from V and 3 from J, leaving 1 base between them. The CDR3 spans 10 residues. Germline loops: CDR1 MDHEN, CDR2 SYDVKM. CDR3 amino acids: CASSDYGYTF. CDR3 coding DNA: TGTGCCAGCAGTGACTATGGCTACACCTTC.

The V call is TRBV28, the J call TRBJ2-5, with D perhaps TRBD2 (6 bases). Germline CDR1 MDHEN, CDR2 SYDVKM. The ends were cut back, 3 bases at V and 0 bases at J, with 14 bases in the middle. The CDR3 totals 16 residues. CDR3 in DNA: TGTGCCAGCAGTTTTGCGGGACCGTCGTACCAAGAGACCCAGTACTTC. Residues: CASSFAGPSYQETQYF.

This clone showed up just once. The chain is built from TRBV4-3 and TRBJ2-2; no clear D. The CDR3 is 14 amino acids. Germline loops: CDR1 LGHNA, CDR2 YSLEER. V was cut by 1 base and J by 6 bases, with 9 bases left in between. The CDR3 region is CASSQVKAAGELFF. CDR3 DNA sequence: TGCGCCAGCAGCCAAGTAAAGGCCGCCGGGGAGCTGTTTTTT.

The rearrangement uses TRBV2 and TRBJ2-7; D tentatively fits TRBD1 or TRBD2 (6 bases each). Per the germline V gene, CDR1 is SNHLY and CDR2 is FYNNEI. This CDR3 region has 15 residues. Deletions cut 2 bases from V and 2 bases from J, with 13 bases between. The CDR3 protein is CASSERGGTPYEQYF. The CDR3, as DNA: TGTGCCAGCAGTGAAAGAGGGGGGACCCCCTACGAGCAGTACTTC.

The V and J genes are TRBV5-1 and TRBJ1-2; TRBD1 matches at 9 bases. The CDR3 runs to 14 residues. V shed 4 bases, J shed 8 bases, and the junction held 9 bases outside the gene matches. Germline V gene lookup returns CDR1 SGHRS and CDR2 YFSETQ. The CDR3 spells CASSTGQGEEGYTF. The CDR3 DNA reads as TGCGCCAGCAGCACGGGACAGGGTGAGGAAGGCTACACCTTC.

The chain uses TRBV27 and TRBJ2-3; TRBD2 matches 8 bases. The germline V gene has CDR1 MNHEY and CDR2 SMNVEV (reference sequence). The CDR3 runs to 16 residues. The junction had 11 bases not matched to a gene; V was cut back by 5 bases and J by 4 bases. DNA for the CDR3: TGTGCCAGCAGTAAACTAGCGGAAACGGGGGCAGATACGCAGTATTTT. It translates to CASSKLAETGADTQYF.

This chain links TRBV7-9 with TRBJ1-3, with 7 bases identical to TRBD1. The CDR3 contains 16 residues. V lost 2 bases and J lost 6; bases outside the gene matches: 10. Germline V CDR1 and CDR2: SEHNR, FQNEAQ (reference sequence). In nucleotides, the CDR3 is TGTGCCAGCAGCTTAACCCCGACAGGGTCCGAAAACACCATATATTTT. This gives the protein CASSLTPTGSENTIYF.

This rearrangement joins TRBV4-3 to TRBJ2-7, with 7 bases aligning to TRBD2. This CDR3 spans 14 amino acids. J gave up 3 bases and V 8 bases, and 10 bases lay outside the gene matches. CDR1 and CDR2 from the germline V gene are LGHNA and YSLEER. As DNA, the CDR3 is TGCGCCAGCTCCCCGGGGGGAGGGGTCTACGAGCAGTACTTC. This codes for CASSPGGGVYEQYF.

V usage is TRBV30 and J usage is TRBJ2-7, with no clear D. The length of the CDR3 is 12 residues. Trimming removed 2 bases at V and 2 bases at J, with 7 bases between. Per germline, CDR1 GTSNPN and CDR2 SVGIG (reference sequence). The DNA of the CDR3 is TGTGCCTGGAGTACGGTAGCCTACGAGCAGTACTTC. Translating it yields CAWSTVAYEQYF. The variable domain in full, completed from reference TRBV30 and TRBJ2-7, reads SQTIHQWPATLVQPVGSPLSLECTVEGTSNPNLYWYRQAAGRGLQLLFYSVGIGQISSEVPQNLSASRPQDRQFILSSKKLLLSDSGFYLCAWSTVAYEQYFGPGTRLTVT.

V is TRBV11-3 and J is TRBJ2-1; 7 positions match TRBD2. This CDR3 spans 13 amino acids. CDR1 and CDR2 from the germline V gene are SGHNT and YENEEA. J lost 8 bases, V lost 7 bases, and 8 bases had no gene match. CDR3 coding DNA: TGTGCCAGCACCAAGCGGGGTGAAGATGAGCAGTTCTTC. Translated: CASTKRGEDEQFF.

The gene calls are TRBV19 and TRBJ2-1; the D call may be TRBD1 or TRBD2 (5 bases each). The CDR3 loop spans 13 amino acids. The V gene lost 6 bases and the J gene lost 2 bases, with 8 bases spanning the gap. In germline, CDR1 is LNHDA, CDR2 SQIVND (reference sequence). In DNA form, the CDR3 reads TGTGCCAGTAGCGGGGACGCCTACAATGAGCAGTTCTTC. It is translated as CASSGDAYNEQFF.

The chain combines TRBV6-6 with TRBJ2-7; TRBD1 matches at 8 bases. Germline assignment: CDR1 MNHNY and CDR2 SVGAGI (reference sequence). The trim removed 7 bases at V and 5 bases at J, leaving 7 bases unmatched. There are 13 residues in the CDR3. CDR3 residues: CASIGQGAHEQYF. DNA of the CDR3: TGTGCCAGCATCGGACAGGGAGCCCACGAGCAGTACTTC.

V and J are TRBV7-9 and TRBJ1-5, with D perhaps matching TRBD1 (5 bases). This CDR3 spans 13 amino acids. Germline assignment: CDR1 SEHNR and CDR2 FQNEAQ (reference sequence). The V end was cut by 5 bases, the J end by 8 bases, with 13 bases between. DNA for the CDR3: TGTGCCAGCAGCCGAAGCGGGGCTGAGCCCCAGCATTTT. Translation: CASSRSGAEPQHF.

This chain joins TRBV7-8 and TRBJ1-1; 11 bases are shared with TRBD1. J gave up 5 bases and V 3 bases, and 5 bases lay outside the gene matches. Germline-derived CDR1 and CDR2 are SGHVS and FQNEAQ. This CDR3 has 15 amino acids. The CDR3 is CASSFGQGAWTEAFF. The CDR3 DNA follows: TGTGCCAGCAGCTTTGGACAGGGGGCTTGGACTGAAGCTTTCTTT. Full variable domain (outside the CDR3, taken from reference TRBV7-8 and TRBJ1-1): GAGVSQSPRYKVAKRGQDVALRCDPISGHVSLFWYQQALGQGPEFLTYFQNEAQLDKSGLPSDRFFAERPEGSVSTLKIQRTQQEDSAVYLCASSFGQGAWTEAFFGQGTRLTVV.

The rearrangement links TRBV28 to TRBJ1-5, with no clear D. V was cut by 3 bases and J by 5 bases, with 26 bases left in between. The CDR3 contains 19 residues. Germline lookup yields CDR1 MDHEN and CDR2 SYDVKM. CDR3 sequence (DNA): TGTGCCAGCAGTTTTGGCTTTTCGGGTTTCGAGGGTAAAGATCAGCCCCAGCATTTT. Protein product: CASSFGFSGFEGKDQPQHF.